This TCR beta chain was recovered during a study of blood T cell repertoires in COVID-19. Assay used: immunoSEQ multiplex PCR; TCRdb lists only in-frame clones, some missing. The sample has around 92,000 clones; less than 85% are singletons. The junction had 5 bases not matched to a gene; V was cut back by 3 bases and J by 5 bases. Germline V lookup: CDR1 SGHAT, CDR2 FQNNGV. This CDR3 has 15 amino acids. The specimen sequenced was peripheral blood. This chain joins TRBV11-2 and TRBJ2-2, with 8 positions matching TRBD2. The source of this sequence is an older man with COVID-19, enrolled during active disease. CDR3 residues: CASSFTGGRTGELFF. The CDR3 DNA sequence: TGTGCCAGCAGCTTTACGGGAGGGCGTACCGGGGAGCTGTTTTTT.